This T cell receptor (beta chain) was sequenced during a study of regulatory T cells in long-lasting Graves disease. Study-level points and caveats: New patients shared 750 to 1,000 public clonotypes, fewer than the 2,500 to 3,500 shared by persistent patients.

Arm-PCR with iRepertoire HTBI primers amplified the CDR3 regions for these TCR beta libraries. TCRdb reanalysed the multiplex PCR reads using MiXCR and keeps one entry per CDR3 protein. The table includes about 560,000 distinct CDR3 sequences, 16% detected once. This clonotype was seen only a few times. The antigen remains unidentified. Time point specified: newly diagnosed GD, antithyroid drugs for less than 3 months. Extracted PBMC RNA gave rise to the TCR library. An endocrinology department in Xi'an, China, supplied the patients. Per the germline V gene, CDR1 is SGHNT and CDR2 is YYREEE (reference sequence). The CDR3 consists of 15 residues. V shed 3 bases, J shed 3 bases, and the junction held 6 bases outside the gene matches. These data were also filed under a second study, of T cells in Graves' hyperthyroidism and ophthalmopathy. That investigation notes: Blood shared most expanded thyroid clonotypes above 0.001. In validation, the model predicted ophthalmopathy. These predictions came a median about 6.8 months before onset.

The sample here was peripheral blood mononuclear cells (PBMCs), taken at new diagnosis, from a patient treated with antithyroid drugs. The chain links TRBV5-4 to TRBJ2-3; 8 bases are a match to TRBD2. The clonotype originates from a man aged 18 to 35 with Graves disease. The DNA for the CDR3 is TGTGCCAGCAGCTCCCAAGCGGGGGCAACAGATACGCAGTATTTT. It codes for CASSSQAGATDTQYF. The full variable domain, in which reference TRBV5-4 and TRBJ2-3 provide the parts outside the CDR3, is ETGVTQSPTHLIKTRGQQVTLRCSSQSGHNTVSWYQQALGQGPQFIFQYYREEENGRGNFPPRFSGLQFPNYSSELNVNALELDDSALYLCASSSQAGATDTQYFGPGTRLTVL.